There are a few counts of the clone carrying this T cell receptor (beta chain). This specimen comes from a study of T-cell reconstitution after alpha-beta-depleted transplantation in children. TCRbeta library construction was performed incorporating unique molecular identifiers. One entry per CDR3 protein results from TCRdb running MiXCR on the PCR reads. The table includes a few hundred thousand distinct CDR3 sequences, around 20% detected once. The germline gives CDR1 SQVTM, CDR2 ANQGSEA. With V trimmed by 4 bases and J by 3 bases, 3 bases remained unmatched. CDR3 size: 14 residues. The chain joins TRBV29-1 to TRBJ2-1; TRBD1 agrees at 10 bases. The sequences come from PBMCs, mostly from graft donor cells, collected 180 days after TCRalphabeta/CD19-depleted stem cell transplant. This TCR came from a male patient between 10 and 17 years old who had a stem cell transplant for acute lymphoblastic leukemia, so the T cells may come from the graft donor. This CDR3 is CSVGRTGGYNEQFF. The CDR3 nucleotides read TGCAGCGTTGGGCGGACAGGGGGCTACAATGAGCAGTTCTTC.